This T cell receptor beta chain was sequenced in a study of chemoradiotherapy in HPV16-positive cancers. Background on the study: Candidate HPV-specific T-cell clones and common TCR motifs came from functional assays in two HPV16-positive patients.

Produced via immunoSEQ multiplex PCR; TCRdb's table is partial and in-frame only. The sample lists around 40,000 clones; around 76% were seen once. J gave up 4 bases and V 2 bases, and 10 bases lay outside the gene matches. The CDR3 totals 16 residues. Germline CDR1 reads LGHNT; CDR2 reads FRNRAP. General study results and limits: Candidate HPV-specific clones and E7-related TCR motifs grew in tumor during treatment. HPV-specific T cells were functionally defined from only a couple of HPV16-positive patients. HPV-responsive T-cell expansion during chemoradiotherapy was linked to improved recurrence-free survival in HPV16-positive patients.

About this clone: Its specificity is not known.

The source is a human donor with HPV-associated anogenital cancer. The specimen was blood, collected from a patient who underwent chemoradiotherapy. J is TRBJ1-1 and V is TRBV12-5; 7 bases match TRBD1. The CDR3: CASGLMTGSLFTEAFF. In DNA form, the CDR3 reads TGTGCTAGTGGTTTGATGACAGGGAGCTTGTTCACTGAAGCTTTCTTT. The full variable domain, in which reference TRBV12-5 and TRBJ1-1 provide the parts outside the CDR3, is DARVTQTPRHKVTEMGQEVTMRCQPILGHNTVFWYRQTMMQGLELLAYFRNRAPLDDSGMPKDRFSAEMPDATLATLKIQPSEPRDSAVYFCASGLMTGSLFTEAFFGQGTRLTVV.